This passage covers 22 T cell receptor beta chains from one sample sequenced in a study of T cells of healthy individuals. Using its own MiXCR run on the 5' RACE reads, TCRdb lists one record per CDR3 protein. Of approximately 52,000 distinct CDR3 sequences listed, about 15% are singletons. Source of these receptors: a human donor in good health.

This clonotype showed up many times. The chain couples TRBV10-3 to TRBJ2-2; weak D call: TRBD1 (5 bases). The CDR3 sequence is 17 residues long. Germline V CDR1 and CDR2: ENHRY, SYGVKD. V was trimmed by 0 bases and J by 3 bases, leaving 14 bases between them. CDR3 region: CAISESGAISYTGELFF. The CDR3 DNA reads TGTGCCATCAGTGAGTCAGGGGCGATAAGTTACACCGGGGAGCTGTTTTTT.

This clonotype appeared many times. The rearrangement links TRBV2 to TRBJ2-7; possible D gene TRBD1, 6 bases. V was pared by 6 bases and J by 2 bases, with 14 bases between. The length of the CDR3 is 14 residues. Germline CDR1 and CDR2: SNHLY and FYNNEI. The CDR3 is CASSPTDSTYEQYF. CDR3 bases: TGTGCCAGCAGCCCCACGGACAGCACCTACGAGCAGTACTTC.

This clonotype was seen more than once but under ten times. The rearrangement links TRBV24-1 to TRBJ1-1, with unresolved D. CDR1 and CDR2 (germline): KGHDR, SFDVKD. V was shortened by 2 bases and J by 10 bases, with 10 bases between the two germline ends. The CDR3 extends over 12 amino acids. CDR3 protein: CATSDSGRVAFF. DNA for the CDR3: TGTGCCACCAGTGATTCGGGAAGGGTAGCTTTCTTT.

This clonotype was seen ten or more times. This chain links TRBV12-2 with TRBJ2-3; TRBD1, as called in the table, went unchecked against the DNA. TRBV12-2 is given as a pseudogene. CDR3 length: 15 amino acids. The DNA of the CDR3 is TGTGCAAGTCGCTTTACCCGGGACAGCAGAGATACGCAGTATTTT. Encoded protein: CASRFTRDSRDTQYF.

The V gene is TRBV7-9, the J gene TRBJ2-5; TRBD1 or TRBD2 may be the D gene (5 bases each). This CDR3 spans 14 amino acids. Germline lookup yields CDR1 SEHNR and CDR2 FQNEAQ (reference sequence). V was shortened by 1 base and J by 6 bases, with 12 bases between the two germline ends. For the CDR3, the DNA is TGTGCCAGCAGCTTAGGCGTCGGGACCCAGACCCAGTACTTC. Translating it yields CASSLGVGTQTQYF.

This clonotype has only a few counts. The chain is built from TRBV20-1 and TRBJ1-1, with 8 nucleotides matching TRBD1. Germline values: CDR1 DFQATT, CDR2 SNEGSKA (reference sequence). This CDR3 is built from 14 residues. The junction had 4 bases not matched to a gene; V was cut back by 0 bases and J by 4 bases. CDR3 protein: CSARESTGATEAFF. CDR3 bases: TGCAGTGCTAGAGAGTCGACAGGGGCCACTGAAGCTTTCTTT.

This clonotype showed up many times. V and J are TRBV29-1 and TRBJ2-5; 8 bases map to TRBD1. Per germline, CDR1 SQVTM and CDR2 ANQGSEA. The CDR3 totals 13 residues. V gave up 4 bases and J gave up 5 bases; unmatched junction bases: 6. The CDR3 protein is CSVGRTGRETQYF. DNA for the CDR3: TGCAGCGTTGGGAGGACAGGGAGGGAGACCCAGTACTTC.

On this clonotype: This may be a read error: a much more frequent sequence differs by one nucleotide. This chain uses TRBV18 with TRBJ1-5; TRBD1 matches at 12 bases. The length of the CDR3 is 15 residues. Germline V gene lookup returns CDR1 KGHSH and CDR2 LQKENI. This CDR3 is CDSSRGTGGVQPQHF. The CDR3 DNA is TGTGACAGCTCACGCGGGACAGGGGGCGTTCAGCCCCAGCATTTT.

This clonotype has more than one count but fewer than ten. The chain couples TRBV2 to TRBJ1-2; tentative D call: TRBD1 (5 bases). This CDR3 has 13 residues. Per germline, CDR1 SNHLY and CDR2 FYNNEI. V was shortened by 3 bases and J by 0 bases, with 5 bases between the two germline ends. For the CDR3, the DNA is TGTGCCAGCAGTGAGGGGGCTAACTATGGCTACACCTTC. As protein: CASSEGANYGYTF.

This clonotype was observed a single time. A clone one base away is much larger, so this may be a read error. The J gene is TRBJ2-3, the V gene TRBV24-1; the match to TRBD2 covers 9 bases. The CDR3 has 15 amino acids. Germline V lookup: CDR1 KGHDR, CDR2 SFDVKD. For the CDR3, the DNA is TGTGCCACCAGGGATTTAGCGGGAGCGACAGATACGCAGTATTTT. Translating it yields CATRDLAGATDTQYF.

As regards this clonotype: An end of the junction differs from the germline gene, which may be a read error. The J gene is TRBJ2-2, the V gene TRBV11-3, with 7 positions matching TRBD1. Germline V gene sequence: CDR1 SGHNT, CDR2 YENEEA. The CDR3 length is 15 residues. The CDR3 bases are TGTGCCAGCCGCTTAGGGGGCTTGTCGTCCGGGGAGCTGTTTTTT. This codes for CASRLGGLSSGELFF.

This clonotype occurred a few times. The rearrangement uses TRBV27 and TRBJ1-5; maybe TRBD1 (6 bases). V was clipped by 5 bases and J by 0 bases, with 17 bases between them. This CDR3 contains 17 residues. Germline CDR1 and CDR2: MNHEY and SMNVEV (reference sequence). CDR3 DNA: TGTGCCAGCAGTCCTCGGACGGGGGCCTATAGCAATCAGCCCCAGCATTTT. This sequence encodes CASSPRTGAYSNQPQHF.

This clonotype was recorded a few times. J is TRBJ1-1 and V is TRBV2; no firm D call. V lost 3 bases and J lost 1, with 3 bases in between. The CDR3 runs to 12 residues. Germline values: CDR1 SNHLY, CDR2 FYNNEI. DNA for the CDR3: TGTGCCAGCAGTGATTCGAACACTGAAGCTTTCTTT. Its translation: CASSDSNTEAFF.

There are many counts of this clonotype. The chain couples TRBV10-3 to TRBJ1-3, with a weak D call TRBD1 (5 bases). CDR1 and CDR2 from the germline V gene are ENHRY and SYGVKD. The CDR3 sequence is 16 residues long. The V end lost 0 bases, the J end lost 0 bases, and 9 bases lay between the germline ends. CDR3 amino acids: CAISESGGISGNTIYF. The DNA of the CDR3 is TGTGCCATCAGTGAGTCGGGGGGAATCTCTGGAAACACCATATATTTT.

In this sample, this clonotype turned up many times. V usage is TRBV6-5 and J usage is TRBJ2-3, with a weak D call TRBD1 (5 bases). The germline V gene encodes CDR1 MNHEY and CDR2 SVGAGI. There are 15 residues in the CDR3. Trimming removed 0 bases at V and 6 bases at J, with 13 bases between. The CDR3 DNA sequence: TGTGCCAGCAGTTACTCCCGGCAGGGCGGCGATACGCAGTATTTT. This codes for CASSYSRQGGDTQYF.

This clonotype was counted only a few times. The genes are TRBV3-1 and TRBJ2-7; no firm D call. The CDR3 loop spans 15 amino acids. Germline CDR1 and CDR2: LGHDT and YNNKEL (reference sequence). Trimming stripped 1 base from V and 2 bases from J, with 12 bases between. CDR3 amino acids: CASSQVGGTTYEQYF. CDR3 coding DNA: TGTGCCAGCAGCCAAGTCGGCGGAACCACCTACGAGCAGTACTTC.

This chain joins TRBV5-4 and TRBJ1-2; no firm D call. V dropped 0 bases and J dropped 6 bases, with 18 bases sitting between them. The CDR3 totals 16 residues. Germline assignment: CDR1 SGHNT and CDR2 YYREEE (reference sequence). The CDR3 nucleotides are TGTGCCAGCAGCTTGGGGGTCACCGTAGAACCCCATGGCTACACCTTC. Its protein product is CASSLGVTVEPHGYTF.

The sample holds many counts of this clonotype. The genes are TRBV2 and TRBJ2-1; 15 nucleotides agree with TRBD2. The length of the CDR3 is 18 residues. Trimming cost V 8 bases and J 4 bases; bases outside gene matches: 12. The germline CDR1 and CDR2 sequences are SNHLY and FYNNEI. The DNA for the CDR3 is TGTGCCAGCTCCTCCCCCGGGACTAGCGGGAGGACATACAATGAGCAGTTCTTC. Encoded protein: CASSSPGTSGRTYNEQFF.

This clonotype was counted many times. This chain joins TRBV7-2 and TRBJ2-1, with D perhaps matching TRBD2 (6 bases). Trimming pared 3 bases from V and 5 bases from J, leaving 11 bases between. The CDR3 contains 14 residues. Germline V CDR1 and CDR2: SGHTA, FQGNSA. CDR3 in amino acids: CASSFGSGDNEQFF. CDR3 bases: TGTGCCAGCAGCTTTGGTAGCGGAGACAATGAGCAGTTCTTC.

The chain has TRBV7-9 and TRBJ2-1, with 15 bases identical to TRBD2. The CDR3 totals 17 residues. Germline CDR1 SEHNR, CDR2 FQNEAQ (reference sequence). The junction had 6 bases not matched to a gene; V was cut back by 4 bases and J by 5 bases. This CDR3 reads CASSSGTSGRSHNEQFF. The CDR3 DNA follows: TGTGCCAGCAGCTCGGGGACTAGCGGGAGGTCCCACAATGAGCAGTTCTTC.

The chain couples TRBV12-5 to TRBJ2-1, with D possibly being TRBD1 (5 bases). The CDR3 spans 15 residues. The V gene's germline CDR1 is LGHNT and CDR2 FRNRAP. Trimming shortened V by 6 bases and J by 0 bases, and 12 bases separated the two germline ends. The CDR3 reads CASGGAPSSYNEQFF. The CDR3 bases are TGTGCTAGTGGAGGGGCCCCTAGCTCCTACAATGAGCAGTTCTTC.

This clonotype was detected only a few times. The chain combines TRBV5-4 with TRBJ1-4; 12 nucleotides line up with TRBD1. V trimming: 3 bases; J trimming: 8 bases; junction bases outside the gene matches: 11. This CDR3 has 17 amino acids. Germline values: CDR1 SGHNT, CDR2 YYREEE (reference sequence). The CDR3 loop reads CASSSGTGGKEREKLFF. The DNA for the CDR3 is TGTGCCAGCAGCTCCGGGACAGGGGGCAAGGAAAGGGAAAAACTGTTTTTT. The whole variable domain, remainder taken from reference TRBV5-4 and TRBJ1-4, is ETGVTQSPTHLIKTRGQQVTLRCSSQSGHNTVSWYQQALGQGPQFIFQYYREEENGRGNFPPRFSGLQFPNYSSELNVNALELDDSALYLCASSSGTGGKEREKLFFGSGTQLSVL.